This TCR beta chain was sequenced during a study of CD8+ T cells in alopecia areata. Study details: Tofacitinib was taken orally by treated patients, and the dose was 5 to 10 mg twice daily.

Treatment of the sample: oral pan-JAK inhibitor, 5-10 mg twice daily. On this clone: What it binds is unknown.

Looked up from germline, CDR1 is SGHRS and CDR2 is YFSETQ. With V trimmed by 4 bases and J by 2 bases, 12 bases remained unmatched. The CDR3 covers 16 residues. Extracted RNA was reverse transcribed into cDNA, the sequencing template. The assay was immunoSEQ multiplex PCR, and TCRdb's table has in-frame clones only and misses some. Of 110,000 to 150,000 clones listed, roughly 52% are singletons. Study conclusions and caveats: Sharing of TCRs across patients appeared less clear than in mice, possibly for HLA-related reasons.

The rearrangement uses TRBV5-1 and TRBJ2-7; 7 bases line up with TRBD1. The material was CD8+ T cells sorted from blood, obtained at week 4, from a patient treated with tofacitinib. The receptor comes from a human donor with alopecia areata. For the CDR3, the DNA is TGCGCCAGCAGCCTCTCAGCCCGACAGGGTCCCTACGAGCAGTACTTC. It specifies CASSLSARQGPYEQYF.